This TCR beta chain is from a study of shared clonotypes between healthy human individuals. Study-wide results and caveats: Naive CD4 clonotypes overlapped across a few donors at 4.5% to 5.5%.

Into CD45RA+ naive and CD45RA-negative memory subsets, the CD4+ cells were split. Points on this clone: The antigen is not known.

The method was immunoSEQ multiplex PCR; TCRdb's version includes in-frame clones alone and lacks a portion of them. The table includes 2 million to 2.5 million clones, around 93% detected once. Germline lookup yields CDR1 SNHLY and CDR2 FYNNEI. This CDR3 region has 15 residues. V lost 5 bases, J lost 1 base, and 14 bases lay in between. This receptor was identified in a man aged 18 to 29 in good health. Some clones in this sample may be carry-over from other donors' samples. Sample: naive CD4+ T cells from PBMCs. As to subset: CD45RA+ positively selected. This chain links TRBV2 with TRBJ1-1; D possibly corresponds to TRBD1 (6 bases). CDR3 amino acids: CASSPTGHTNTEAFF. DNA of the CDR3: TGTGCCAGCAGTCCTACGGGACATACGAACACTGAAGCTTTCTTT.